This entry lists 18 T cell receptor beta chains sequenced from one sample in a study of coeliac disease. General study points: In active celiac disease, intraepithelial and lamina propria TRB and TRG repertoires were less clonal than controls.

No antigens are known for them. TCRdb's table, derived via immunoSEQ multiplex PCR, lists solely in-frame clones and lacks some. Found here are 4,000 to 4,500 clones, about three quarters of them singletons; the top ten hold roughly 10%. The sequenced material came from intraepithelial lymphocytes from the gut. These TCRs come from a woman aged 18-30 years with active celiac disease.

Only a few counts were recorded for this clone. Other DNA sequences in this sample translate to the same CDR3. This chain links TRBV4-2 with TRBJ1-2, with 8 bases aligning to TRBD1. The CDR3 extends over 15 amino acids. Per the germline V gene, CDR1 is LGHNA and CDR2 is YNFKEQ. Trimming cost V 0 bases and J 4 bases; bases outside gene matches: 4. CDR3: CASSQEGQGAYGYTF. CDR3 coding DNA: TGTGCCAGCAGCCAAGAAGGGCAGGGGGCCTATGGCTACACCTTC.

CDR3 sequence: CASSKNIPGGFREETGELFF. DNA for the CDR3: TGTGCCAGCAGCAAAAATATTCCGGGTGGCTTCCGGGAGGAGACCGGGGAGCTGTTTTTT. The genes are TRBV7-6 and TRBJ2-2; the match to TRBD2 covers 7 bases. Trimming at V came to 5 bases and at J to 5 bases, leaving 23 bases not matched to a gene. Germline CDR1 reads SGHVS; CDR2 reads FNYEAQ. The CDR3 consists of 20 residues.

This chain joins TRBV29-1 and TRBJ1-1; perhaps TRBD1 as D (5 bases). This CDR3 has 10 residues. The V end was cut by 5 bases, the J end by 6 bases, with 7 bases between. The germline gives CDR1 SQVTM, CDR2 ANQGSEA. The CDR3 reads CSVWGAEAFF. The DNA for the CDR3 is TGCAGCGTTTGGGGGGCTGAAGCTTTCTTT.

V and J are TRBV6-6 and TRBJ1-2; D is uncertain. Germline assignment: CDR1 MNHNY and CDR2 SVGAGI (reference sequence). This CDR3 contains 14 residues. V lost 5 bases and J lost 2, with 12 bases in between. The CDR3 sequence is CASSVPGVNYGYTF. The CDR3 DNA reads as TGTGCCAGCAGTGTCCCTGGAGTGAACTATGGCTACACCTTC.

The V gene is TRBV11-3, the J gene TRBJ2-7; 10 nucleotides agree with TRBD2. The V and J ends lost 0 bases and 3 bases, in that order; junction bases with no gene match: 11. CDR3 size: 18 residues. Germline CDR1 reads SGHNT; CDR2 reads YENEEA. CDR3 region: CASSLDDVLAGECYEQYF. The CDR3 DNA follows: TGTGCCAGCAGCTTAGATGACGTGCTAGCGGGGGAATGCTACGAGCAGTACTTC.

In DNA form, the CDR3 reads TGCGCCAGCAGGAAGGAGGATTCGGACTATGGCTACACCTTC. It is translated as CASRKEDSDYGYTF. J is TRBJ1-2 and V is TRBV10-2; D remains ambiguous. The CDR3 contains 14 residues. Trimming left V 6 bases short and J 3 bases short, with 14 bases between. The germline CDR1 and CDR2 sequences are WSHSY and SAAADI.

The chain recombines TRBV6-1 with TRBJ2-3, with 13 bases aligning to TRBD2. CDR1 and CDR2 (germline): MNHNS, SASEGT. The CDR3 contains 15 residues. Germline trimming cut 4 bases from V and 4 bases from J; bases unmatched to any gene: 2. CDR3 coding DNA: TGTGCCAGCAGTGCGACTAGCGGGGGGCCAGATACGCAGTATTTT. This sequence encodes CASSATSGGPDTQYF.

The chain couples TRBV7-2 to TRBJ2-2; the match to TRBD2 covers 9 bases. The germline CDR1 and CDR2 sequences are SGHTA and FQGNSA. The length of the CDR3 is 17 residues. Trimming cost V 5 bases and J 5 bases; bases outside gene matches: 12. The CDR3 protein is CASSPVGVSGSTGELFF. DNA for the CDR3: TGTGCCAGCAGCCCTGTAGGGGTTAGCGGGAGTACCGGGGAGCTGTTTTTT. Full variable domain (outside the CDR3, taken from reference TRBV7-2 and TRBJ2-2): GAGVSQSPSNKVTEKGKDVELRCDPISGHTALYWYRQSLGQGLEFLIYFQGNSAPDKSGLPSDRFSAERTGGSVSTLTIQRTQQEDSAVYLCASSPVGVSGSTGELFFGEGSRLTVL.

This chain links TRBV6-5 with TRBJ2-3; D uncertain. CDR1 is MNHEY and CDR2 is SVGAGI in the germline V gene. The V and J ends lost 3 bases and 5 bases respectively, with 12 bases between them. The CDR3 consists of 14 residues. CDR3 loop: CASSYGTTRDTQYF. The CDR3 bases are TGTGCCAGCAGTTATGGTACCACACGAGATACGCAGTATTTT.

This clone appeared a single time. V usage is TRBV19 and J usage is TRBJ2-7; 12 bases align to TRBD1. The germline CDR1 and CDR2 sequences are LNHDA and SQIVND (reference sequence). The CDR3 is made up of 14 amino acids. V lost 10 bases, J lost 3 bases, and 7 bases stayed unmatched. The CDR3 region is CATGTGGLLYEQYF. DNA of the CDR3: TGTGCCACCGGGACAGGGGGCCTCCTCTACGAGCAGTACTTC.

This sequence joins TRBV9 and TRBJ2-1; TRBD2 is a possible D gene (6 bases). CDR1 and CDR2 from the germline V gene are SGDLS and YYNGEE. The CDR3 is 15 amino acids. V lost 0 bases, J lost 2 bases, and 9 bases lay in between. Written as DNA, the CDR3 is TGTGCCAGCAGCGTAGACGGGAGCCCCTACAATGAGCAGTTCTTC. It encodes CASSVDGSPYNEQFF.

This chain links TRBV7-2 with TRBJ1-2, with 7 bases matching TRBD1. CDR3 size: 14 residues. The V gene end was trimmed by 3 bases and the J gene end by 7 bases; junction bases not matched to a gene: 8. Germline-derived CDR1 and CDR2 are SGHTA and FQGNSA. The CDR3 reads CASSLRGQGLGYTF. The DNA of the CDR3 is TGTGCCAGCAGCTTGAGGGGGCAGGGCCTTGGCTACACCTTC.

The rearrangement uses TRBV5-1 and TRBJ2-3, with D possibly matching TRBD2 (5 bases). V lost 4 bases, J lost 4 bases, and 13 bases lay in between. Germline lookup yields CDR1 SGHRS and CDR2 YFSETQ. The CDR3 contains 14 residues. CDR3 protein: CASSPTRFADTQYF. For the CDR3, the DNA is TGCGCCAGCAGCCCAACTAGATTTGCAGATACGCAGTATTTT. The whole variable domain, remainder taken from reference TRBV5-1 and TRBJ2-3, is KAGVTQTPRYLIKTRGQQVTLSCSPISGHRSVSWYQQTPGQGLQFLFEYFSETQRNKGNFPGRFSGRQFSNSRSEMNVSTLELGDSALYLCASSPTRFADTQYFGPGTRLTVL.

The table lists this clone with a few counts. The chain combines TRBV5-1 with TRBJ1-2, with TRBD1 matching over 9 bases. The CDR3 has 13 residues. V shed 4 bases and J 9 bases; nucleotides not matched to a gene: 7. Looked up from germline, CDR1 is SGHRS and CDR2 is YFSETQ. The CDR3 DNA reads TGCGCCAGCAGCCAACAGGGGGCTAGAAGCTACACCTTC. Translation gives CASSQQGARSYTF.

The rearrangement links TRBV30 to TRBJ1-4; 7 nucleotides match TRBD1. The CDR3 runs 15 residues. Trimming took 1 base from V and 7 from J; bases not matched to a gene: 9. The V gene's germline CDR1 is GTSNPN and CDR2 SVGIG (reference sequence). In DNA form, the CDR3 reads TGTGCCTGGAGTGCACCGACAGGGAGGATTGAAAAACTGTTTTTT. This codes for CAWSAPTGRIEKLFF.

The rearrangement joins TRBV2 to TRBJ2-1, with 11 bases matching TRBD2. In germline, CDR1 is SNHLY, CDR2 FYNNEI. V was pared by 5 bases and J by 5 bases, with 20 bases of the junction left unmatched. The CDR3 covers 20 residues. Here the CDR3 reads CASSPKPGQGASGRNNEQFF. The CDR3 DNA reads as TGTGCCAGCAGTCCAAAACCGGGACAGGGTGCTAGCGGGAGGAACAATGAGCAGTTCTTC.

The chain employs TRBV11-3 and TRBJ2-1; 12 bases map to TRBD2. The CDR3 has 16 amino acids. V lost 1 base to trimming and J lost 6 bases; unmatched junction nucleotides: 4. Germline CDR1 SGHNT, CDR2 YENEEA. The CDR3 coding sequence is TGTGCCAGCAGCTTAGGGCTAGCGGGAGGGATCAATGAGCAGTTCTTC. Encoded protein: CASSLGLAGGINEQFF.

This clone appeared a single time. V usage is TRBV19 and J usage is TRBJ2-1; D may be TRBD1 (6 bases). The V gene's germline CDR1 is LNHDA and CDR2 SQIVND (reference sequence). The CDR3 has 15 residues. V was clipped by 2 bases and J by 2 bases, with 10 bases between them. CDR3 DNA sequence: TGTGCCAGTAGTATAACCAGGGGACCCTACAATGAGCAGTTCTTC. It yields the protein CASSITRGPYNEQFF.